This TCR beta chain was obtained from a study of blood T cell repertoires in COVID-19. The CDR3 runs to 15 residues. Germline CDR1 is SQVTM and CDR2 is ANQGSEA. Trimming left V 6 bases short and J 0 bases short, with 17 bases between. This table comes from immunoSEQ multiplex PCR, and its TCRdb copy is limited to in-frame clones, with some not included. This table has a few hundred thousand clones, more than 75% appearing once. The rearrangement links TRBV29-1 to TRBJ1-1, with D perhaps matching TRBD1 (5 bases). Material: PBMCs or T cells enriched from blood (not recorded which). The sequence came from a woman younger than 35 who had recovered from COVID-19. The CDR3 loop reads CSVDNRQIMNTEAFF. In DNA, the CDR3 is TGCAGCGTCGATAATAGACAGATAATGAACACTGAAGCTTTCTTT.